The rows below give T cell receptor beta chains drawn from one sample of a study of blood T cell repertoires in COVID-19. Produced via immunoSEQ multiplex PCR; TCRdb's table is partial and in-frame only. Counted here are roughly 240,000 clones, roughly 85% occurring once; the ten biggest clones make up around 9.8%. Material for sequencing was PBMCs or T cells enriched from blood (not recorded which). These receptors were taken from a woman in her fifties or sixties with acute COVID-19. The CDR3 runs from the conserved cysteine through the conserved F or W. Each record gives: CDR3 protein, CDR3 DNA, clone size, V gene, D gene, J gene. A D gene is named only where the DNA matches it firmly. Size is stated for part of the rows, as once, few or many counts, or as a class when the clone is expanded.

CASHRGAPYTDTQYF	TGCGCCAGCCATCGGGGGGCCCCCTACACAGATACGCAGTATTTT	-	TRBV5-1	-	TRBJ2-3
CASSLFPGPLHF	TGTGCCAGCAGCTTATTTCCCGGACCCCTCCACTTT	-	TRBV7-2	-	TRBJ1-6
CASSLDLVGNQPQHF	TGTGCCAGCAGCCTGGACTTAGTAGGCAATCAGCCCCAGCATTTT	-	TRBV5-5	-	TRBJ1-5
CASTPLGEAFSPLHF	TGTGCCAGCACCCCATTGGGGGAGGCGTTTTCACCCCTCCACTTT	-	TRBV27	-	TRBJ1-6
CASSLKRVGSNTEAFF	TGTGCCAGCAGCTTGAAGAGGGTAGGGTCGAACACTGAAGCTTTCTTT	once	TRBV5-4	-	TRBJ1-1
CASSFLTSGMNTGELFF	TGCGCCAGCAGCTTCTTGACTAGCGGGATGAACACCGGGGAGCTGTTTTTT	few	TRBV5-1	TRBD2	TRBJ2-2
CASSLMQTGTQYF	TGTGCCAGCAGCTTGATGCAGACGGGGACCCAGTACTTC	-	TRBV5-4	-	TRBJ2-5
CSTRGGAYGYTF	TGCAGCACCCGGGGAGGTGCATATGGCTACACCTTC	-	TRBV29-1	-	TRBJ1-2
CASTLSFSQGGYTF	TGTGCCAGCACCCTAAGTTTTTCACAGGGCGGCTACACCTTC	-	TRBV6-5	-	TRBJ1-2
CAIQGTAPFQGNTEAFF	TGTGCCATCCAGGGGACAGCGCCCTTCCAAGGGAACACTGAAGCTTTCTTT	once	TRBV2	TRBD1	TRBJ1-1
CASSRPGQGVDTEAFF	TGTGCCAGCAGCCGACCGGGACAGGGGGTGGACACTGAAGCTTTCTTT	-	TRBV5-6	TRBD1	TRBJ1-1
CASSLTLLAGGPGELFF	TGTGCCAGCAGTCTAACCCTACTAGCGGGGGGACCCGGGGAGCTGTTTTTT	-	TRBV27	TRBD2	TRBJ2-2
CASTGQGSSYNEQFF	TGTGCCAGCACCGGACAGGGGAGCTCCTACAATGAGCAGTTCTTC	-	TRBV7-2	TRBD1	TRBJ2-1
CAWSVQGGNQPQHF	TGTGCCTGGAGTGTACAAGGAGGCAATCAGCCCCAGCATTTT	-	TRBV30	-	TRBJ1-5
CASTPGGYNEQFF	TGTGCCAGCACCCCGGGGGGCTACAATGAGCAGTTCTTC	-	TRBV4-2	TRBD2	TRBJ2-1
CASSQDNRGFMSYGYTF	TGTGCCAGCAGCCAAGATAACAGGGGGTTTATGTCCTATGGCTACACCTTC	-	TRBV3-1/TRBV3-2	TRBD1	TRBJ1-2
CATGQGRWIDTQYF	TGTGCCACCGGACAGGGGAGGTGGATAGATACGCAGTATTTT	-	TRBV2	TRBD1	TRBJ2-3
CASSPAGGRTNTGELFF	TGTGCCAGCAGCCCCGCCGGGGGGAGGACGAACACCGGGGAGCTGTTTTTT	-	TRBV7-3	TRBD2	TRBJ2-2
CASSLVADTQYF	TGTGCCAGCAGCTTGGTAGCAGATACGCAGTATTTT	-	TRBV5-6	-	TRBJ2-3
CASSGNLGLGGSYNEQFF	TGTGCCAGCAGCGGCAATCTAGGACTAGGGGGCTCCTACAATGAGCAGTTCTTC	-	TRBV5-4	-	TRBJ2-1
CAISAGQGIMNTEAFF	TGTGCCATCAGTGCGGGACAGGGGATCATGAACACTGAAGCTTTCTTT	-	TRBV10-3	TRBD1	TRBJ1-1
CASSRQANYGYTF	TGTGCCAGCAGCAGACAGGCTAACTATGGCTACACCTTC	-	TRBV7-2	-	TRBJ1-2
CASSQGVTSGGNSYNEQFF	TGTGCCAGCAGCCAAGGAGTGACTAGCGGGGGAAACTCCTACAATGAGCAGTTCTTC	-	TRBV3-1/TRBV3-2	TRBD2	TRBJ2-1
CASSLEGRSGNTIYF	TGTGCCAGCAGCTTGGAGGGTCGCTCTGGAAACACCATATATTTT	-	TRBV7-8	-	TRBJ1-3